Sequencing of this T cell receptor (beta chain) was carried out in a study of T cells expressing NK-cell markers. Study context: Sorted CD3+CD56-NKG2C+, CD3+CD56+NKG2C+ and CD3+CD56+NKG2C- T cells supplied the TCR beta repertoires. Study-level results: The CD3+CD56-NKG2C+ fraction of several donors was also led by these clonotypes. HCMV specificity was not established for the expanded NKG2C+ T cell clones.

Per germline, CDR1 SGHDT and CDR2 YYEEEE. This CDR3 is 14 amino acids long. As the method of synthesis, 5'RACE template switching with UMIs yielded TCR beta cDNA. From the 5' RACE reads, TCRdb lists one entry per CDR3 protein and no DNA. The table counts fewer than 300,000 distinct CDR3 sequences; around 3.9% lies in the top ten. As regards this clonotype: Its antigen is unknown.

This chain uses TRBV5-6 with TRBJ1-2; no DNA is available, so the TRBD1 call from TCRdb remains unchecked. The sequencing sample was made of blood T cells: a sorted CD56 or NKG2C T cell subset, CD4+ or CD8+ T cells, or bulk PBMC T cells (not recorded which). This TCR came from a woman aged 18 to 75 in good health. CDR3 region: CASSLAGKEPPYTF. The variable domain in full, with the rest retrieved from reference TRBV5-6 and TRBJ1-2, is DAGVTQSPTHLIKTRGQQVTLRCSPKSGHDTVSWYQQALGQGPQFIFQYYEEEERQRGNFPDRFSGHQFPNYSSELNVNALLLGDSALYLCASSLAGKEPPYTFGSGTRLTVV.